One sample yielded the 30 T cell receptor beta chains listed below, sequenced in a study of cytomegalovirus exposure and HLA in healthy donors (TCRdb year 2017). The receptor library was made with the immunoSEQ multiplex PCR assay. The multiplex PCR relied on a mix of 60 forward primers for TCR Vbeta segments and 13 reverse primers for TCR Jbeta segments. Drawn from immuneACCESS, this table holds only the in-frame rearrangements with V and J called that TCRdb kept. Clones are partly lost; checked studies trace under half to an unresolved V gene and leave the rest unexplained. Present in this sample are 150,000 to 200,000 clones, 84% of which were seen just once. In total, the top ten clones hold roughly 5% of the sample. Material: PBMCs. The receptors stem from a man between 18 and 29 years old in good health and CMV-seronegative.

The V gene is TRBV23-1, the J gene TRBJ2-2, with 7 bases aligning to TRBD1. TRBV23-1 is an open reading frame, and its role is uncertain. V shed 0 bases and J 4 bases; nucleotides not matched to a gene: 2. The CDR3 is 15 amino acids. The CDR3 coding sequence is TGCGCCAGCAGTCAATCTAGGGGGCCCACCGGGGAGCTGTTTTTT. Its translation: CASSQSRGPTGELFF.

This chain connects TRBV7-9 to TRBJ2-3; TRBD2 agrees at 7 bases. Trimming at V came to 5 bases and at J to 4 bases, leaving 9 bases not matched to a gene. This CDR3 is 15 amino acids long. Germline V gives CDR1 SEHNR, CDR2 FQNEAQ (reference sequence). The CDR3 DNA is TGTGCCAGCAGCCTGGGGACTACGATGGCAGATACGCAGTATTTT. Translation gives CASSLGTTMADTQYF.

V usage is TRBV4-1 and J usage is TRBJ2-3, with 10 positions matching TRBD2. The V gene's germline CDR1 is MGHRA and CDR2 YSYEKL. The CDR3 is made up of 15 amino acids. The J segment lost 3 bases and the V segment lost 1 base, leaving 1 base of the junction unmatched. CDR3 nucleotides: TGCGCCAGCAGCCAAGTGGGACTAGCGACAGATACGCAGTATTTT. Protein product: CASSQVGLATDTQYF.

V is TRBV6-1 and J is TRBJ1-2; 9 bases agree with TRBD1. The CDR3 consists of 15 residues. V trimming: 6 bases; J trimming: 0 bases; junction bases outside the gene matches: 5. Germline CDR1 and CDR2: MNHNS and SASEGT. The CDR3 sequence: CASRTGQGPNYGYTF. The CDR3 region has the DNA TGTGCCAGCAGGACGGGACAGGGACCTAACTATGGCTACACCTTC.

The chain joins TRBV21-1 to TRBJ2-7; the tabulated D call, TRBD2, remains unverified against the DNA. TRBV21-1 is a pseudogene segment. The CDR3 runs 15 residues. CDR3 loop: CASSPNPAGAHEQYF. CDR3 sequence (DNA): TGTGCCAGCAGCCCAAACCCAGCGGGAGCTCACGAGCAGTACTTC.

The V gene is TRBV28, the J gene TRBJ2-7; 9 nucleotides match TRBD1. The CDR3 loop spans 14 amino acids. V lost 2 bases to trimming and J lost 5 bases; unmatched junction nucleotides: 4. Germline lookup yields CDR1 MDHEN and CDR2 SYDVKM. CDR3 coding DNA: TGTGCCAGCAGTTTAAGGGACAGGGTCCACGAGCAGTACTTC. Protein: CASSLRDRVHEQYF.

The rearrangement joins TRBV19 to TRBJ2-3; 7 positions agree with TRBD2. The length of the CDR3 is 15 residues. Germline-derived CDR1 and CDR2 are LNHDA and SQIVND (reference sequence). The V gene end was trimmed by 1 base and the J gene end by 5 bases; junction bases not matched to a gene: 6. CDR3 amino acids: CASSIGSGAVDTQYF. In nucleotides, the CDR3 is TGTGCCAGTAGTATAGGCAGCGGGGCCGTAGATACGCAGTATTTT. Filled out from reference TRBV19 and TRBJ2-3, the complete variable domain reads DGGITQSPKYLFRKEGQNVTLSCEQNLNHDAMYWYRQDPGQGLRLIYYSQIVNDFQKGDIAEGYSVSREKKESFPLTVTSAQKNPTAFYLCASSIGSGAVDTQYFGPGTRLTVL.

In its sample, this clone was seen once. The chain joins TRBV6-1 to TRBJ2-2, with 11 bases lining up with TRBD2. V dropped 7 bases and J dropped 3; count of bases not matched to a gene: 1. Germline CDR1 and CDR2: MNHNS and SASEGT. The CDR3 totals 14 residues. CDR3 amino acids: CASTTSGDTGELFF. Written as DNA, the CDR3 is TGTGCCAGCACGACTAGCGGGGACACCGGGGAGCTGTTTTTT.

With respect to this clone: Within the sample, other DNA sequences also encode this same CDR3. The chain has TRBV27 and TRBJ1-2; 11 positions agree with TRBD1. Per the germline V gene, CDR1 is MNHEY and CDR2 is SMNVEV (reference sequence). Trimming at V came to 3 bases and at J to 2 bases, leaving 8 bases not matched to a gene. This CDR3 comprises 17 residues. The CDR3 is CASSFSIRDRGNYGYTF. The CDR3, as DNA: TGTGCCAGCAGTTTTTCAATTCGGGACAGGGGGAACTATGGCTACACCTTC.

The table lists this clone with a count of one. J is TRBJ2-7 and V is TRBV28; TRBD1 is a possible D gene (5 bases). Germline CDR1 and CDR2: MDHEN and SYDVKM. V lost 6 bases and J 2 bases, leaving 8 bases between the germline ends. This CDR3 spans 12 amino acids. For the CDR3, the DNA is TGTGCCAGCAGCAGGGTTGCCTACGAGCAGTACTTC. As protein: CASSRVAYEQYF.

This rearrangement joins TRBV9 to TRBJ2-2, with TRBD1 as a possible D gene (6 bases). Germline CDR1 and CDR2: SGDLS and YYNGEE. Trimming removed 1 base at V and 0 bases at J, with 13 bases between. This CDR3 has 17 amino acids. For the CDR3, the DNA is TGTGCCAGCAGCGTATCTCGGGACACTTCGAACACCGGGGAGCTGTTTTTT. This sequence encodes CASSVSRDTSNTGELFF.

This clone was seen a few times. The J gene is TRBJ1-4, the V gene TRBV6-7, with D hard to call. TRBV6-7 belongs to the ORF category, with a function that is uncertain. Trimming stripped 0 bases from V and 4 bases from J, with 3 bases between. The CDR3 runs to 13 residues. CDR3 DNA sequence: TGTGCCAGCAGTTACTCGTATAATGAAAAACTGTTTTTT. Translating gives CASSYSYNEKLFF.

This clone was seen once. The chain combines TRBV9 with TRBJ2-7; a possible D gene is TRBD2 (6 bases). With 3 bases removed from V and 5 bases from J, the gap between germline ends came to 21 bases. The CDR3 loop spans 16 amino acids. The V gene's germline CDR1 is SGDLS and CDR2 YYNGEE. CDR3 in amino acids: CASSGASEGAPHEQYF. CDR3 nucleotide sequence: TGTGCCAGCAGCGGGGCCTCGGAGGGTGCCCCCCACGAGCAGTACTTC. The full variable domain, completed using reference TRBV9 and TRBJ2-7, is DSGVTQTPKHLITATGQRVTLRCSPRSGDLSVYWYQQSLDQGLQFLIQYYNGEERAKGNILERFSAQQFPDLHSELNLSSLELGDSALYFCASSGASEGAPHEQYFGPGTRLTVT.

Comment on this clone: An end of the junction does not agree with germline; a read error may underlie this. V usage is TRBV7-7 and J usage is TRBJ2-2; possibly TRBD1 for D (6 bases). This CDR3 region has 15 residues. In germline, CDR1 is SSHAT, CDR2 FNYEAQ (reference sequence). CDR3 amino acids: CASSRDTLTSGELFF. In DNA, the CDR3 is TGTGCTAGCAGCCGGGACACTCTGACCTCCGGGGAGCTGTTTTTT.

The chain uses TRBV18 and TRBJ2-3; possibly TRBD2 for D (5 bases). CDR3 length equals 15 residues. The germline CDR1 and CDR2 sequences are KGHSH and LQKENI. With 2 bases removed from V and 1 base from J, the gap between germline ends came to 10 bases. The CDR3 spells CASSPGLPRTDTQYF. For the CDR3, the DNA is TGTGCCAGCTCACCAGGACTCCCACGCACAGATACGCAGTATTTT. Using reference TRBV18 and TRBJ2-3 for the parts outside the CDR3, the full variable domain is NAGVMQNPRHLVRRRGQEARLRCSPMKGHSHVYWYRQLPEEGLKFMVYLQKENIIDESGMPKERFSAEFPKEGPSILRIQQVVRGDSAAYFCASSPGLPRTDTQYFGPGTRLTVL.

V usage is TRBV28 and J usage is TRBJ2-3, with D perhaps TRBD1 (5 bases). This CDR3 comprises 12 residues. CDR1 is MDHEN, CDR2 SYDVKM, per germline. Trimming left V 7 bases short and J 11 bases short, with 16 bases between. The chain's CDR3 is CASTSGRKMQYF. For the CDR3, the DNA is TGTGCCAGCACCTCAGGGCGGAAAATGCAGTATTTT. The whole variable domain, filled in from reference TRBV28 and TRBJ2-3, reads DVKVTQSSRYLVKRTGEKVFLECVQDMDHENMFWYRQDPGLGLRLIYFSYDVKMKEKGDIPEGYSVSREKKERFSLILESASTNQTSMYLCASTSGRKMQYFGPGTRLTVL.

DNA for the CDR3: TGTGCCATCGGACTAAGCGGGCAAGAGACCCAGTACTTC. Protein sequence: CAIGLSGQETQYF. The rearrangement links TRBV10-3 to TRBJ2-5, with D maybe TRBD2 (6 bases). Trimming pared 8 bases from V and 2 bases from J, leaving 12 bases between. The germline gives CDR1 ENHRY, CDR2 SYGVKD. This CDR3 is built from 13 residues.

The rearrangement joins TRBV23-1 to TRBJ1-5; D is unresolved. TRBV23-1 is known as an ORF, though its function is uncertain. The CDR3 totals 15 residues. The V gene lost 7 bases and the J gene lost 5 bases, with 18 bases spanning the gap. CDR3 loop: CASTKSHLRDQPQHF. CDR3 DNA: TGCGCCAGCACTAAATCCCACCTCCGGGATCAGCCCCAGCATTTT.

The chain recombines TRBV27 with TRBJ2-1; D gene ambiguous. CDR1 and CDR2 (germline): MNHEY, SMNVEV (reference sequence). The CDR3 spans 13 residues. Trimming removed 6 bases from V and 3 bases from J, with 9 bases in between. CDR3 amino acids: CASSLNGYNEQFF. In DNA, the CDR3 is TGTGCCAGCAGCCTCAACGGCTACAATGAGCAGTTCTTC.

The gene calls are TRBV4-1 and TRBJ1-2; D gene uncertain. This CDR3 is 16 amino acids long. CDR1 is MGHRA, CDR2 YSYEKL, per germline. V was pared by 1 base and J by 1 base, with 13 bases between. DNA for the CDR3: TGCGCCAGCAGCCAAGGGGGAGGAGATCTTAACTATGGCTACACCTTC. Encoded protein: CASSQGGGDLNYGYTF.

This chain joins TRBV6-5 and TRBJ2-5; 7 bases fit TRBD1. The CDR3 spans 14 residues. J gave up 4 bases and V 2 bases, and 4 bases lay outside the gene matches. Germline CDR1 and CDR2: MNHEY and SVGAGI. The CDR3, as DNA: TGTGCCAGCAGTTACGACAGGGTTGGAGAGACCCAGTACTTC. Its protein product is CASSYDRVGETQYF.

V is TRBV9 and J is TRBJ2-1; a weak D match, TRBD1 (6 bases). Germline V gene lookup returns CDR1 SGDLS and CDR2 YYNGEE. The CDR3 loop spans 14 amino acids. Trimming pared 0 bases from V and 5 bases from J, leaving 9 bases between. CDR3 residues: CASSVGTANNEQFF. The CDR3 DNA reads TGTGCCAGCAGCGTAGGGACAGCGAACAATGAGCAGTTCTTC.

This chain connects TRBV28 to TRBJ2-7, with 10 bases fitting TRBD1. Losses at the gene ends were 5 bases for V and 2 bases for J; bases not matched to a gene: 6. Germline CDR1 reads MDHEN; CDR2 reads SYDVKM. The CDR3 spans 15 residues. Written as DNA, the CDR3 is TGTGCCAGCAGTCAACCGGGACAGGGGACCTACGAGCAGTACTTC. Amino acids: CASSQPGQGTYEQYF.

The genes are TRBV6-5 and TRBJ1-1, with unresolved D. Germline-derived CDR1 and CDR2 are MNHEY and SVGAGI. Trimming pared 5 bases from V and 0 bases from J, leaving 7 bases between. The CDR3 has 13 residues. The CDR3 DNA sequence: TGTGCCAGCAGTAGTACAGTGAACACTGAAGCTTTCTTT. Its protein product is CASSSTVNTEAFF.

The chain carries TRBV6-5 and TRBJ2-5; the D is unclear. This CDR3 spans 15 amino acids. Per germline, CDR1 MNHEY and CDR2 SVGAGI. Trimming pared 0 bases from V and 5 bases from J, leaving 13 bases between. This chain's CDR3 is CASSYSIRRKETQYF. CDR3 DNA: TGTGCCAGCAGTTACTCGATACGTAGAAAGGAGACCCAGTACTTC.

The chain joins TRBV6-1 to TRBJ1-1, with D uncertain. From germline, CDR1 is MNHNS and CDR2 SASEGT. The CDR3 has 14 amino acids. V was pared by 2 bases and J by 10 bases, with 17 bases between. The CDR3 DNA reads TGTGCCAGCAGTGAACCACTTAGGACTCCACTAGCTTTCTTT. It is translated as CASSEPLRTPLAFF.

This clone was seen only a few times. The J gene is TRBJ2-1, the V gene TRBV4-1; the D is unclear. From germline, CDR1 is MGHRA and CDR2 YSYEKL. Deletions cut 1 base from V and 9 bases from J, with 7 bases between. The CDR3 contains 12 residues. The CDR3 nucleotides read TGCGCCAGCAGCCAAGGGGCCCGTGAGCAGTTCTTC. Protein sequence: CASSQGAREQFF.

The rearrangement links TRBV6-5 to TRBJ2-7; 8 positions match TRBD1. Germline-derived CDR1 and CDR2 are MNHEY and SVGAGI. J lost 4 bases, V lost 2 bases, and 10 bases had no gene match. The CDR3 has 16 residues. DNA of the CDR3: TGTGCCAGCAGTTACGACGGGACAGGAGTTTTTTACGAGCAGTACTTC. Encoded protein: CASSYDGTGVFYEQYF.

This clone was picked up a small number of times. V and J are TRBV5-5 and TRBJ2-2; 8 bases line up with TRBD2. This CDR3 is built from 16 residues. The germline V gene has CDR1 SGHKS and CDR2 YYEKEE (reference sequence). V was pared by 0 bases and J by 1 base, with 2 bases of the junction left unmatched. The chain's CDR3 is CASSLGLALNTGELFF. The DNA for the CDR3 is TGTGCCAGCAGCTTGGGACTAGCGTTGAACACCGGGGAGCTGTTTTTT.

This sequence joins TRBV15 and TRBJ2-2; no firm D call. Germline assignment: CDR1 LNHNV and CDR2 YYDKDF (reference sequence). The CDR3 contains 15 residues. The V and J ends lost 1 base and 4 bases respectively, with 10 bases between them. The CDR3 spells CATSRGLPGTGELFF. As DNA, the CDR3 is TGTGCCACCAGCAGAGGACTCCCGGGCACCGGGGAGCTGTTTTTT. Full variable domain (outside the CDR3, taken from reference TRBV15 and TRBJ2-2): DAMVIQNPRYQVTQFGKPVTLSCSQTLNHNVMYWYQQKSSQAPKLLFHYYDKDFNNEADTPDNFQSRRPNTSFCFLDIRSPGLGDTAMYLCATSRGLPGTGELFFGEGSRLTVL.